The 18 T cell receptor beta chains below come from one sample, sequenced in a study of T cell clonality in common variable immunodeficiency. Findings and caveats of the study: Reportedly, TCR beta sequences from common variable immunodeficiency showed fewer deletions and N-nucleotide insertions.

No antigen has been assigned to these receptors. The assay was immunoSEQ multiplex PCR, and TCRdb's table has in-frame clones only and misses some. The sample has 30,000 or so clones, none seen only once. The sample comprised peripheral blood mononuclear cells. All receptors come from a human donor with common variable immunodeficiency.

On this clone: With the read ending 3 residues before the CDR3 end, the germline J gene is used to fill in that end. The chain has TRBV18 and TRBJ1-1, with 11 positions matching TRBD1. This CDR3 spans 13 amino acids. Looked up from germline, CDR1 is KGHSH and CDR2 is LQKENI. Germline trimming cut 8 bases from V and 4 bases from J; bases unmatched to any gene: 3. The sequenced part of the CDR3 DNA is TGTGCCAGCCGGGGACAGGGGGGCACTGAA. It encodes CASRGQGGTE. The whole CDR3 protein reads CASRGQGGTEAFF. The full variable domain, completed using reference TRBV18 and TRBJ1-1, is NAGVMQNPRHLVRRRGQEARLRCSPMKGHSHVYWYRQLPEEGLKFMVYLQKENIIDESGMPKERFSAEFPKEGPSILRIQQVVRGDSAAYFCASRGQGGTEAFFGQGTRLTVV.

This clone was seen more than once but under ten times. The read falls 3 residues short of the CDR3 end, and the missing part is taken from the germline J gene. This chain connects TRBV19 to TRBJ1-3, with 8 bases fitting TRBD1. Per the germline V gene, CDR1 is LNHDA and CDR2 is SQIVND (reference sequence). V gave up 6 bases and J gave up 0 bases; unmatched junction bases: 4. The CDR3 runs to 15 residues. The CDR3 sequence is CASRRDRSSGNTIYF. The covered CDR3 bases are TGTGCCAGTAGACGGGACAGGAGCTCTGGAAACACC.

A few counts support this clone. Read data end 3 residues before the CDR3 end; the end is taken from the germline J gene. The chain recombines TRBV2 with TRBJ2-1; TRBD2 matches at 8 bases. The V gene end was trimmed by 0 bases and the J gene end by 4 bases; junction bases not matched to a gene: 5. Germline CDR1 SNHLY, CDR2 FYNNEI. The CDR3 has 16 amino acids. The covered CDR3 bases are TGTGCCAGCAGTGAAGCGAGAGGGACTAGGTACAATGAG. It codes for CASSEARGTRYNE. The CDR3 in full is CASSEARGTRYNEQFF.

A note on this clone: The CDR3 end is not reached by the read, which stops 3 residues before it; the germline J gene fills it in. This chain joins TRBV20-1 and TRBJ2-1, with 9 positions matching TRBD2. The CDR3 sequence is 15 residues long. The V gene end was trimmed by 7 bases and the J gene end by 4 bases; junction bases not matched to a gene: 11. Germline CDR1 and CDR2: DFQATT and SNEGSKA (reference sequence). CDR3 in amino acids: CSVGGGAVIYNEQFF. The DNA read from the CDR3 is TGCAGTGTGGGCGGGGGGGCGGTAATTTACAATGAG.

The sample holds a few counts of this clone. The CDR3 goes on 3 residues after the read ends, and that part is filled in from the germline J gene. The J gene is TRBJ2-7, the V gene TRBV5-5; 9 positions match TRBD2. J lost 2 bases, V lost 0 bases, and 0 bases had no gene match. The CDR3 is 14 residues long. The germline gives CDR1 SGHKS, CDR2 YYEKEE (reference sequence). The sequenced part of the CDR3 DNA is TGTGCCAGCAGCTTGGAGCGGGGGGCCTACGAG. Translating gives CASSLERGAYE. The whole CDR3 region reads CASSLERGAYEQYF.

In this sample, this clone turned up many times. The read halts 3 residues ahead of the CDR3 end, with the missing end drawn from the germline J gene. The rearrangement links TRBV6-4 to TRBJ1-2; 8 bases match TRBD1. Germline-derived CDR1 and CDR2 are MRHNA and SNTAGT. V shed 10 bases and J 6 bases; nucleotides not matched to a gene: 16. The CDR3 is made up of 15 amino acids. This CDR3 reads CATSVPGQVAHGYTF. CDR3 DNA, as far as it was read: TGTGCCACATCAGTCCCGGGACAGGTAGCGCATGGC.

This clone was seen only a few times. The read falls 3 residues short of the CDR3 end, and the missing part is taken from the germline J gene. The chain joins TRBV10-2 to TRBJ1-1; the D gene is possibly TRBD1 (6 bases). The CDR3 is made up of 15 amino acids. Germline V gene sequence: CDR1 WSHSY, CDR2 SAAADI. V was clipped by 2 bases and J by 7 bases, with 17 bases between them. CDR3: CASSERQGLGIEAFF. CDR3 DNA, as far as it was read: TGCGCCAGCAGTGAGAGGCAGGGGCTAGGGATTGAA.

This clone was recorded at least ten times. The read finishes 3 residues shy of the CDR3 end, and the germline J gene is used to complete it. This rearrangement joins TRBV7-6 to TRBJ2-5; no clear D gene. Germline V gene data show CDR1 as SGHVS and CDR2 as FNYEAQ. Trimming took off 4 bases at V and 4 bases at J, with 13 bases between the two ends. The CDR3 is 14 amino acids. Partial CDR3 DNA: TGTGCCAGCAGCTCTCCTCTAGGCGGAGAGACC. Translating it yields CASSSPLGGET. The whole CDR3 region reads CASSSPLGGETQYF.

This clone was seen more than once but under ten times. The read stops 3 residues short of the end of the CDR3; the missing end is completed from the germline J gene. This chain links TRBV5-6 with TRBJ2-7; 13 positions match TRBD2. V lost 3 bases to trimming and J lost 3 bases; unmatched junction nucleotides: 3. In germline, CDR1 is SGHDT, CDR2 YYEEEE. This CDR3 region has 15 residues. CDR3 in amino acids: CASSSWTSGGYEQYF. The sequenced part of the CDR3 DNA is TGTGCCAGCAGCTCCTGGACTAGCGGGGGCTACGAG. Based on the CDR3 plus reference TRBV5-6 and TRBJ2-7, the full variable domain is DAGVTQSPTHLIKTRGQQVTLRCSPKSGHDTVSWYQQALGQGPQFIFQYYEEEERQRGNFPDRFSGHQFPNYSSELNVNALLLGDSALYLCASSSWTSGGYEQYFGPGTRLTVT.

There are a few counts of this clone. The read finishes 3 residues shy of the CDR3 end, and the germline J gene is used to complete it. The chain joins TRBV5-1 to TRBJ2-1; D is possibly TRBD2 (5 bases). V was clipped by 0 bases and J by 6 bases, with 13 bases between them. The CDR3 covers 15 residues. Germline V gene sequence: CDR1 SGHRS, CDR2 YFSETQ. The CDR3 DNA, read in part, is TGCGCCAGCAGCTTGGCCGGGGTGGGCTTCAATGAG. Protein: CASSLAGVGFNE. The entire CDR3 sequence reads CASSLAGVGFNEQFF.

In regard to this clone: The CDR3 is cut off 3 residues early in the read; its end comes from the germline J gene. V is TRBV6-1 and J is TRBJ2-3, with 9 bases matching TRBD2. The V gene end was trimmed by 2 bases and the J gene end by 6 bases; junction bases not matched to a gene: 15. The length of the CDR3 is 18 residues. The germline V gene has CDR1 MNHNS and CDR2 SASEGT. The CDR3 DNA, read in part, is TGTGCCAGCAGTGAAATCGCGATAGGGCGGGGGGGCCGGGATACG. As protein: CASSEIAIGRGGRDT. The full CDR3 protein is CASSEIAIGRGGRDTQYF.

Concerning this clone itself: The CDR3 end falls 3 residues outside the read, so it is completed with the germline J gene. The chain recombines TRBV18 with TRBJ1-1; TRBD1 might be the D (5 bases). CDR3 length: 15 amino acids. The germline V gene has CDR1 KGHSH and CDR2 LQKENI. V was cut by 3 bases and J by 1 base, with 12 bases left in between. Partial CDR3 DNA: TGTGCCAGCTCACCGGCTTGGGGGGGGAACACTGAA. Translating gives CASSPAWGGNTE. The entire CDR3 is CASSPAWGGNTEAFF.

The sample holds many counts of this clone. The read is 3 residues too short to cover the CDR3 end, so that end is filled in from the germline J gene. This sequence joins TRBV19 and TRBJ2-7; maybe TRBD1 (6 bases). The CDR3 has 13 residues. V was trimmed by 4 bases and J by 3 bases, leaving 10 bases between them. The germline V gene has CDR1 LNHDA and CDR2 SQIVND (reference sequence). The CDR3 loop reads CASSTRQDYEQYF. CDR3 bases read: TGTGCCAGTAGTACCCGACAGGACTACGAG.

With regard to this clone: The observed sequence ends 3 residues before the CDR3 terminus, with the missing tail filled in from the germline J gene. The rearrangement uses TRBV7-9 and TRBJ2-3; no clear D. CDR3 size: 14 residues. CDR1 is SEHNR, CDR2 FQNEAQ, per germline (reference sequence). Trimming left V 1 base short and J 0 bases short, with 5 bases between. CDR3 protein: CASSLGASTDTQYF. Partial CDR3 DNA: TGTGCCAGCAGCTTAGGGGCTAGCACAGATACG. The whole variable domain, filled in from reference TRBV7-9 and TRBJ2-3, reads DTGVSQNPRHKITKRGQNVTFRCDPISEHNRLYWYRQTLGQGPEFLTYFQNEAQLEKSRLLSDRFSAERPKGSFSTLEIQRTEQGDSAMYLCASSLGASTDTQYFGPGTRLTVL.

The table lists this clone with a few counts. The read stops 3 residues short of the end of the CDR3; the missing end is completed from the germline J gene. The V call is TRBV20-1, the J call TRBJ1-1; maybe TRBD1 (5 bases). This CDR3 contains 15 residues. CDR1 DFQATT and CDR2 SNEGSKA come from the germline V gene (reference sequence). Trimming shortened V by 0 bases and J by 3 bases, and 14 bases separated the two germline ends. Here the CDR3 reads CSARDLRTTHTEAFF. The CDR3 DNA, read in part, is TGCAGTGCTAGAGATCTACGGACAACCCACACTGAA.

This clone was counted only a few times. The read halts 3 residues ahead of the CDR3 end, with the missing end drawn from the germline J gene. The rearrangement links TRBV2 to TRBJ2-4; TRBD2 aligns across 8 bases. Germline CDR1 and CDR2: SNHLY and FYNNEI. V was clipped by 11 bases and J by 4 bases; unmatched bases: 4. The CDR3 is made up of 12 amino acids. CDR3 DNA (partial): TGTGCCCTGTCGGGGGGGAAAAACATT. Translated, it gives CALSGGKNI. Given in full, the CDR3 is CALSGGKNIQYF.

In the case of this clone: The CDR3 end is not reached by the read, which stops 3 residues before it; the germline J gene fills it in. The rearrangement joins TRBV7-6 to TRBJ2-5; 7 nucleotides agree with TRBD2. From germline, CDR1 is SGHVS and CDR2 FNYEAQ. The CDR3 spans 15 residues. Unmatched junction bases numbered 7, after V lost 3 bases and J lost 3 bases. The sequenced part of the CDR3 DNA is TGTGCCAGCAGCTTTTTGGCTCGGGGGGAAGAGACC. It yields the protein CASSFLARGEET. The complete CDR3 sequence is CASSFLARGEETQYF.

This clone has a count of ten or more. With the read ending 3 residues before the CDR3 end, the germline J gene is used to fill in that end. The chain has TRBV6-2 or TRBV6-3 and TRBJ2-4; D call uncertain. This CDR3 has 13 amino acids. Germline V CDR1 and CDR2: MNHEY, SVGEGT. Deletions cut 0 bases from V and 6 bases from J, with 6 bases between. The chain's CDR3 is CASSYSTPNIQYF. The covered CDR3 bases are TGTGCCAGCAGTTACTCTACACCAAACATT.